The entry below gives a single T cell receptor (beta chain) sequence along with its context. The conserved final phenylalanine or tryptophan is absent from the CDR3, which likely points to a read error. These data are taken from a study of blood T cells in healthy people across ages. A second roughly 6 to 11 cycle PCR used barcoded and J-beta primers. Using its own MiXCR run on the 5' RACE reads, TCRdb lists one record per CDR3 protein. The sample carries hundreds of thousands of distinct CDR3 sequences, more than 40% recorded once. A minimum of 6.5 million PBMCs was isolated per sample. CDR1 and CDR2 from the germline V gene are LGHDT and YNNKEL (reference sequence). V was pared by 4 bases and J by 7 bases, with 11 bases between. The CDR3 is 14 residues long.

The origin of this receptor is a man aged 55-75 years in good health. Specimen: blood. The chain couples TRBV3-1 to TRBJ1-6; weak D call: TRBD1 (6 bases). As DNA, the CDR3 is TGTGCCAGCAGCCCCCGGGGGGCCAATTCACCCCTCCACCTT. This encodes CASSPRGANSPLHL.